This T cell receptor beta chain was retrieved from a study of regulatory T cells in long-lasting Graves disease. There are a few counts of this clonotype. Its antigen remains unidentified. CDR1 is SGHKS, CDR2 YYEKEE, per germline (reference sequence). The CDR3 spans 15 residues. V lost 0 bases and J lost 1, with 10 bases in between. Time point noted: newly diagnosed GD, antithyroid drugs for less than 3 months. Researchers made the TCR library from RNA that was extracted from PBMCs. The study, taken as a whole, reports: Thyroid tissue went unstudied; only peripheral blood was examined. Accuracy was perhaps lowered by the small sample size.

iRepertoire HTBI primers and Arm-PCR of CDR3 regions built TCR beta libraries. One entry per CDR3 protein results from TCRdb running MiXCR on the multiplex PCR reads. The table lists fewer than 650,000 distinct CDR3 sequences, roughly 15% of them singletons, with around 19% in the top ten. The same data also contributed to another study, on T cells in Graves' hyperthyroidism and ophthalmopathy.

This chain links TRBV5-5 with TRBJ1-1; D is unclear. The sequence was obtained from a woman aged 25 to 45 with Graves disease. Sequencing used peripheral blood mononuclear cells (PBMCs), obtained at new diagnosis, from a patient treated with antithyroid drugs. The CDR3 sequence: CASSLAPWANTEAFF. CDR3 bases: TGTGCCAGCAGCTTGGCACCTTGGGCGAACACTGAAGCTTTCTTT. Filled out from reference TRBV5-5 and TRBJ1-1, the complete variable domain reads DAGVTQSPTHLIKTRGQQVTLRCSPISGHKSVSWYQQVLGQGPQFIFQYYEKEERGRGNFPDRFSARQFPNYSSELNVNALLLGDSALYLCASSLAPWANTEAFFGQGTRLTVV.